The present entry profiles one T cell receptor (beta chain) with its context. Antigen: not known. The data were taken from a study of vaccination and CD4 T cells after COVID-19. Study at large: Convalescent cases consisted of six males and four females, of whom two were Hispanic. In culture, cells were exposed to overlapping spike peptides from SARS-CoV-2, HCoV-NL63, HCoV-OC43 and HCoV-229E.

CD4+ T cells that had been cultured provided DNA sequenced with the Oncomine TCR Beta short-read assay. Investigators isolated genomic DNA from cultured CD4+ T cells. TCRdb reprocessed the PCR reads with MiXCR, giving one entry per CDR3 protein. The table shows some 15,000 distinct CDR3 sequences, with 50% to 75% occurring only once. The treatment denotes: roughly 11-day PBMC culture with coronavirus spike peptide pools or control peptides (ViraFEST assay). CDR1 is DFQATT, CDR2 SNEGSKA, per germline (reference sequence). Trimming left V 6 bases short and J 4 bases short, with 14 bases between. The CDR3 contains 13 residues.

The material sequenced was CD4+ T cells from blood, cultured in vitro. The clonotype comes from a human donor who had recovered from COVID-19. The chain recombines TRBV20-1 with TRBJ2-3; possibly TRBD1 or TRBD2 for D (6 bases each). The CDR3 loop reads CSAGKGGPDTQYF. CDR3 DNA sequence: TGCAGTGCGGGGAAGGGGGGCCCAGATACGCAGTATTTT.